The 7 T cell receptor beta chains below come from one sample, sequenced in a study of T cells in localized non-small cell lung cancer. Sequencing was performed with immunoSEQ multiplex PCR; in TCRdb, only in-frame clones are kept and a portion is missing. The top ten hold around 7.7% of the sample, which has several thousand clones, around 40% seen once. The starting material was lung tumor tissue, obtained before any cancer treatment. Receptor source: a man aged 35-69 years with stage III lung adenocarcinoma.

The table lists this clone with many counts. The gene calls are TRBV9 and TRBJ2-1; the D is unclear. Germline CDR1 and CDR2: SGDLS and YYNGEE. Trimming pared 0 bases from V and 7 bases from J, leaving 8 bases between. This CDR3 has 13 residues. The CDR3 coding sequence is TGTGCCAGCAGCGTAGGGCTAGGGAATGAGCAGTTCTTC. As protein: CASSVGLGNEQFF.

This clone was recorded a few times. This chain connects TRBV9 to TRBJ2-3, with unresolved D. The V end was cut by 5 bases, the J end by 1 base, with 8 bases between. Germline V gene lookup returns CDR1 SGDLS and CDR2 YYNGEE. The CDR3 contains 13 residues. CDR3 nucleotide sequence: TGTGCCAGCAGTCTCGTCCGCACAGATACGCAGTATTTT. This sequence encodes CASSLVRTDTQYF.

The rearrangement links TRBV19 to TRBJ1-1, with 8 bases that match TRBD1. Germline trimming cut 5 bases from V and 1 base from J; bases unmatched to any gene: 9. The CDR3 length is 16 residues. CDR1 LNHDA and CDR2 SQIVND come from the germline V gene (reference sequence). The chain's CDR3 is CASSRGRGLKNTEAFF. DNA for the CDR3: TGTGCCAGTAGTCGGGGCAGGGGGCTGAAGAACACTGAAGCTTTCTTT.

This clone is classed as medium-sized. CDR3 residues: CASTLGGRGYGYTF. As DNA, the CDR3 is TGTGCCAGCACCCTAGGGGGTAGAGGCTATGGCTACACCTTC. The gene calls are TRBV6-8 and TRBJ1-2; tentatively, D is TRBD1 (6 bases). Germline assignment: CDR1 MNHGY and CDR2 SAAAGT. CDR3 length equals 14 residues. Trimming left V 7 bases short and J 4 bases short, with 16 bases between.

The CDR3 is CASSIGTEYNSPLHF. CDR3 coding DNA: TGTGCCAGTAGTATCGGGACCGAGTATAATTCACCCCTCCACTTT. The chain couples TRBV19 to TRBJ1-6; possibly TRBD1 for D (5 bases). Deletions cut 3 bases from V and 4 bases from J, with 10 bases between. Germline V gene sequence: CDR1 LNHDA, CDR2 SQIVND (reference sequence). The CDR3 has 15 amino acids.

The rearrangement uses TRBV19 and TRBJ2-1; no reliable D call. Germline-derived CDR1 and CDR2 are LNHDA and SQIVND (reference sequence). The CDR3 covers 14 residues. The V gene lost 2 bases and the J gene lost 6 bases, with 11 bases spanning the gap. CDR3: CASSIIGWFNEQFF. CDR3 coding DNA: TGTGCCAGTAGTATAATTGGGTGGTTCAATGAGCAGTTCTTC.

This clone has just one count. The genes are TRBV18 and TRBJ2-2; D unclear. Germline lookup yields CDR1 KGHSH and CDR2 LQKENI. The CDR3 has 14 residues. Trimming shortened V by 1 base and J by 2 bases, and 5 bases separated the two germline ends. CDR3 sequence (DNA): TGTGCCAGCTCACCACAGCGAAACACCGGGGAGCTGTTTTTT. It specifies CASSPQRNTGELFF.